Listed here is a single T cell receptor (beta chain). CDR1 is MDHEN, CDR2 SYDVKM, per germline. The length of the CDR3 is 15 residues. The junction had 7 bases not matched to a gene; V was cut back by 3 bases and J by 5 bases. This sample is part of a study of blood T cell repertoires in COVID-19. Study context: Donors in the United States, Italy and Spain gave samples during acute or convalescent COVID-19. PBMCs, B-cell-depleted T cells, or T cells were the source of the cDNA or gDNA that made up the material.

Per the study methods: Amplified reference gene primers provided the basis for estimating nucleated cell counts. Using immunoSEQ multiplex PCR, the repertoire was profiled, and TCRdb retains in-frame clones only, with some absent. D and trimming were read from the DNA, whereas the V and J calls and clone size are those reported in that table. The sample includes fewer than 130,000 clones, about 88% seen only once; the top ten take 3% to 3.5%. Input material: peripheral blood. The chain has TRBV28 and TRBJ1-2, with 9 bases identical to TRBD1. The source of this sequence is a woman aged 45-65 years with acute or convalescent COVID-19. The CDR3, as DNA: TGTGCCAGCAGTTTCCCCCCGGGACAGGGTTATGGCTACACCTTC. Translation gives CASSFPPGQGYGYTF.